These T cell receptor beta chains were read from a single sample in a study of blood T cells in healthy people across ages. Using its own MiXCR run on the 5' RACE reads, TCRdb lists one record per CDR3 protein. The table has hundreds of thousands of distinct CDR3 sequences, about 28% seen once. Material: blood. Source of these receptors: a woman older than 75 in good health. CDR3s include the opening cysteine and the closing phenylalanine or tryptophan.

TRBV12-3/TRBV12-4,15,TRBJ2-1,CASSLPGQNYNEQFF
TRBV7-9,17,TRBJ2-7,CASGLARTSGVSYEQYF
TRBV27,18,TRBJ1-6,CASSFKRTGGQYNSPLHF
TRBV7-6,12,TRBJ2-1,CASSLVRDEQFF
TRBV6-5,11,TRBJ2-1,CASSYKETQFF
TRBV6-5,14,TRBJ1-1,CASSYSGRGTEAFF
TRBV6-6,15,TRBJ2-5,CASSYSKGGRETQYF
TRBV15,16,TRBJ2-7,CATSRVEGPGLYEQYF
TRBV5-1,14,TRBJ1-5,CASSTGQGNQPQHF
TRBV2,13,TRBJ1-2,CASSDPRLGGYTF
TRBV25-1,15,TRBJ1-4,CVSSELAGFNEKLFF
TRBV11-2,15,TRBJ1-1,CASSLGLQVGTEAFF
TRBV7-4,15,TRBJ2-1,CASSLGYEGLNEQFF
TRBV7-9,13,TRBJ1-1,CASSFQVNTEAFF
TRBV6-5,13,TRBJ2-5,CASSQGQGRAQYF
TRBV7-2,16,TRBJ2-7,CASSLGGGGYSYEQYF
TRBV6-2/TRBV6-3,14,TRBJ1-4,CASSYSHATLKLFF
TRBV20-1,15,TRBJ2-3,CSASPRVTLTDTQYF
TRBV7-8,16,TRBJ1-2,CASSSERGSSAYGYTF
TRBV6-5,16,TRBJ2-5,CASSYRTSGERETQYF
TRBV7-2,17,TRBJ2-1,CASSLEGGGTLYNEQFF
TRBV6-2/TRBV6-3,17,TRBJ1-2,CASSYDIRRTNNYGYTF
TRBV9,17,TRBJ1-2,CASSVETWGVRGDGYTF
TRBV27,11,TRBJ1-2,CASSSTGGYTF
TRBV6-6,12,TRBJ2-5,CASSYPDETQYF
TRBV20-1,15,-,CSASPARGAGETQYF